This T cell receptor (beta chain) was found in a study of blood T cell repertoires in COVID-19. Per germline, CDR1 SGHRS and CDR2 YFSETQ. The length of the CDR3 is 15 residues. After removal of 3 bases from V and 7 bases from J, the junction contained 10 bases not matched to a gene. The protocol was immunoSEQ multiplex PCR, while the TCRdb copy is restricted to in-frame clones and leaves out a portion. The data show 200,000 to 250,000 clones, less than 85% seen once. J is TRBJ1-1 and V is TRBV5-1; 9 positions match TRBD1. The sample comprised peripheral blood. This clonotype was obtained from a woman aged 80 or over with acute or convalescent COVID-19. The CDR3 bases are TGCGCCAGCAGCTCCCGACAGGGGGATACCGATGAAGCTTTCTTT. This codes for CASSSRQGDTDEAFF. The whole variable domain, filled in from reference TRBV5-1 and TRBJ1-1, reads KAGVTQTPRYLIKTRGQQVTLSCSPISGHRSVSWYQQTPGQGLQFLFEYFSETQRNKGNFPGRFSGRQFSNSRSEMNVSTLELGDSALYLCASSSRQGDTDEAFFGQGTRLTVV.